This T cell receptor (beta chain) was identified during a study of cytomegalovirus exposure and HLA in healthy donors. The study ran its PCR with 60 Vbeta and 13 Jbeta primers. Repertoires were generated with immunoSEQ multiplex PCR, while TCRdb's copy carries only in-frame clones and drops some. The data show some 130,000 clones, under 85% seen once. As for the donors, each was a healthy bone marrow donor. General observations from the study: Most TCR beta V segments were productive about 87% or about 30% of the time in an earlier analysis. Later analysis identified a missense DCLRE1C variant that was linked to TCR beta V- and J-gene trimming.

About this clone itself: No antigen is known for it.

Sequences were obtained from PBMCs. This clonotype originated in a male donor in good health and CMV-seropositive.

The CDR3 is CASSPDLGPYEQYF. The CDR3 nucleotides read TGTGCCAGCAGTCCAGACCTGGGGCCCTACGAGCAGTACTTC. The genes are TRBV28 and TRBJ2-7; a possible D gene is TRBD1 (5 bases). The germline CDR1 and CDR2 sequences are MDHEN and SYDVKM. Trimming took off 5 bases at V and 2 bases at J, with 13 bases between the two ends. This CDR3 region has 14 residues.